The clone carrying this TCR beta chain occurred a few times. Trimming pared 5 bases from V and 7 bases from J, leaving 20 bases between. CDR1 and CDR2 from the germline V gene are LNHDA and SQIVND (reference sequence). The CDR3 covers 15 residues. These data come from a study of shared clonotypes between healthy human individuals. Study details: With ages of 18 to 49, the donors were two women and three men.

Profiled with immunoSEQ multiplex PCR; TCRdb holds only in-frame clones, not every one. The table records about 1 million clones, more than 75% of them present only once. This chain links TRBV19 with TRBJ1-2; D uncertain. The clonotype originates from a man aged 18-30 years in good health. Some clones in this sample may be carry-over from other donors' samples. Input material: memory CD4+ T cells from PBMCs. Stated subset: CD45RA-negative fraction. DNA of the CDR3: TGTGCCAGTAGTGCCCTTAGATCGGTCGAGGGTGGCTACACCTTC. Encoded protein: CASSALRSVEGGYTF.